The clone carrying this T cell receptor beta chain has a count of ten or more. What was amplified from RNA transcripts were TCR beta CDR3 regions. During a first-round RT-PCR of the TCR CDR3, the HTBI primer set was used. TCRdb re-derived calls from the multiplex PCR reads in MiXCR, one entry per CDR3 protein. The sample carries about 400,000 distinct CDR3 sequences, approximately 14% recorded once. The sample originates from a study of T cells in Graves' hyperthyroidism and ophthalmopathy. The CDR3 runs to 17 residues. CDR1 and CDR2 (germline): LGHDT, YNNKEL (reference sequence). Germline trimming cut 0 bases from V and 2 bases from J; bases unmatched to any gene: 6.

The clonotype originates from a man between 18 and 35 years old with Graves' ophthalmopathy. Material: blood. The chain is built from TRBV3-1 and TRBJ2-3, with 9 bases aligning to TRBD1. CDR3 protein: CASSQDRDRANTDTQYF. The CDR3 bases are TGTGCCAGCAGCCAAGACCGGGACAGGGCAAACACAGATACGCAGTATTTT.